Listed below are T cell receptor beta chains from one sample, sequenced in a study of graft-versus-host responses after intestinal transplantation. Libraries were prepared by immunoSEQ multiplex PCR; TCRdb keeps only in-frame clonotypes and omits some of them. The table shows 7,300 or so clones, with approximately 89% occurring only once. Sequenced material: PBMCs, taken about 80 days after transplant. Receptor source: a human patient who received an intestinal transplant, so some T cells may come from the graft donor. Both conserved end residues are part of each CDR3. Each record gives: V gene, clone size, D gene, J gene, CDR3 protein, CDR3 DNA. A D gene is named only where the DNA matches it firmly. A clone size is listed for some rows: how often the clone was seen (once, few, many), or a class if it is expanded.

TRBV13	NA	NA	TRBJ2-1	CASSLRGRYNEQFF	TGTGCCAGCAGCTTACGAGGACGATACAATGAGCAGTTCTTC
TRBV29-1	NA	TRBD1	TRBJ2-5	CSVEGQGASETQYF	TGCAGCGTTGAGGGACAGGGGGCGTCTGAGACCCAGTACTTC
TRBV19	few	NA	TRBJ1-1	CASSISGALNTEAFF	TGTGCCAGTAGTATATCGGGTGCCTTGAACACTGAAGCTTTCTTT
TRBV4-3	NA	NA	TRBJ2-1	CASSQDMASRPDEQFF	TGCGCCAGCAGCCAAGATATGGCTAGCCGTCCGGATGAGCAGTTCTTC
TRBV5-4	once	NA	TRBJ1-2	CASSLQGDQVLYGYTF	TGTGCCAGCAGCTTACAGGGAGACCAGGTCCTGTATGGCTACACCTTC
TRBV6-1	NA	NA	TRBJ2-1	CASSDSLGGYNEQFF	TGTGCCAGCAGTGATAGTCTCGGTGGGTACAATGAGCAGTTCTTC
TRBV15	NA	TRBD2	TRBJ2-1	CATSRDYPGLAKNEQFF	TGTGCCACCAGCAGAGACTACCCGGGACTAGCAAAAAATGAGCAGTTCTTC
TRBV10-3	NA	TRBD2	TRBJ2-1	CAIRRTSGGQYNEQFF	TGTGCCATCAGAAGGACTAGCGGGGGTCAGTACAATGAGCAGTTCTTC
TRBV19	NA	NA	TRBJ1-1	CASSIDRGGTEAFF	TGTGCCAGTAGTATAGACCGGGGCGGCACTGAAGCTTTCTTT
TRBV12-5	NA	NA	TRBJ2-1	CASGLEPGGEQFF	TGTGCTAGTGGTCTGGAGCCAGGCGGTGAGCAGTTCTTC
TRBV5-8	NA	NA	TRBJ1-1	CASTNRVGNTEAFF	TGTGCCAGCACCAACAGGGTCGGGAACACTGAAGCTTTCTTT
TRBV7-9	NA	NA	TRBJ2-1	CASSPPLADEQFF	TGTGCCAGCAGCCCGCCCCTAGCAGATGAGCAGTTCTTC
TRBV9	NA	NA	TRBJ1-4	CASSPSGQPNEKLFF	TGTGCCAGCAGCCCCTCTGGACAGCCTAATGAAAAACTGTTTTTT
TRBV6-4	once	NA	TRBJ2-4	CASSPRGPNIQYF	TGTGCCAGCAGCCCCCGGGGGCCAAACATTCAGTACTTC
TRBV6-5	NA	NA	TRBJ1-5	CASSGGRGQPQHF	TGTGCCAGCAGCGGGGGCCGAGGTCAGCCCCAGCATTTT
TRBV19	NA	TRBD1	TRBJ1-2	CASSIQGVYGYTF	TGTGCCAGTAGTATCCAGGGGGTCTATGGCTACACCTTC
TRBV7-9	NA	NA	TRBJ1-1	CASTNTRGGTEAFF	TGTGCCAGCACAAATACCAGGGGCGGTACTGAAGCTTTCTTT
TRBV5-4	once	TRBD2	TRBJ2-1	CASSLGTASGSGIF	TGTGCCAGCAGCTTGGGAACGGCTAGCGGGAGTGGGATCTTC
TRBV7-2	NA	TRBD1	TRBJ2-7	CASSLGQGPTYGQYF	TGTGCCAGCAGTCTCGGACAGGGGCCAACCTACGGGCAGTACTTC
TRBV13	NA	NA	TRBJ2-6	CASSSRISGANVLTF	TGTGCCAGCAGCTCCAGGATCTCTGGGGCCAACGTCCTGACTTTC
TRBV6-1	NA	NA	TRBJ1-2	CASTRTPVNYGYTF	TGTGCCAGTACTCGGACCCCGGTTAACTATGGCTACACCTTC
TRBV7-8	NA	NA	TRBJ1-1	CASSPVAGTEAFF	TGTGCCAGCAGCCCAGTGGCCGGCACTGAAGCTTTCTTT
TRBV6-5	NA	NA	TRBJ1-4	CASSEEEKLFF	TGTGCCAGCAGTGAGGAGGAAAAACTGTTTTTT
TRBV13	once	NA	TRBJ2-1	CASSPRSGSYNEQFF	TGTGCCAGCAGCCCCCGATCGGGCTCCTACAATGAGCAGTTCTTC
TRBV6-6	NA	NA	TRBJ1-5	CASIDRSKGQHF	TGTGCCAGCATAGACAGGTCTAAGGGGCAGCATTTT
TRBV11-2	NA	TRBD1	TRBJ1-4	CASSPNPGGEKLFF	TGTGCCAGCAGCCCGAACCCAGGGGGCGAAAAACTGTTTTTT
TRBV28	NA	NA	TRBJ1-1	CATAQGWSDAEAFF	TGTGCCACCGCACAGGGTTGGAGCGACGCTGAAGCTTTCTTT
TRBV27	NA	NA	TRBJ1-6	CASSLSGVANSPLHF	TGTGCCAGCAGTTTATCTGGGGTTGCTAATTCACCCCTCCACTTT
TRBV2	NA	NA	TRBJ1-2	CASSEWRTANYGYTF	TGTGCCAGCAGTGAATGGAGGACAGCTAACTATGGCTACACCTTC
TRBV6-6	NA	TRBD1	TRBJ1-5	CASSYISGGGQPQHF	TGTGCCAGCAGTTACATATCAGGGGGCGGTCAGCCCCAGCATTTT
TRBV5-4	few	NA	TRBJ1-2	CASSLGRGLEDGYTF	TGTGCCAGCAGCTTAGGGAGGGGCTTGGAGGATGGCTACACCTTC
TRBV6-6	NA	NA	TRBJ2-5	CAPKGTNQETQYF	TGTGCCCCCAAGGGAACGAACCAAGAGACCCAGTACTTC
TRBV27	NA	TRBD2	TRBJ2-3	CASSPGTSRGDTQYF	TGTGCCAGCAGTCCTGGGACTAGCCGAGGAGATACGCAGTATTTT
TRBV9	NA	NA	TRBJ1-1	CASSVLQENTEAFF	TGTGCCAGCAGCGTGTTACAGGAGAACACTGAAGCTTTCTTT
TRBV28	NA	TRBD1	TRBJ1-6	CASSSATGRNSPLHF	TGTGCCAGCAGTTCAGCGACAGGGCGAAATTCACCCCTCCACTTT
TRBV6-5	NA	NA	TRBJ1-6	CASGAGSNSPLHF	TGTGCCAGCGGTGCAGGTTCAAATTCACCCCTCCACTTT
TRBV5-1	NA	TRBD2	TRBJ2-7	CASSAFPKGEGYEQYF	TGCGCCAGCAGCGCCTTCCCTAAAGGGGAGGGGTACGAGCAGTACTTC
TRBV30	NA	NA	TRBJ1-4	CAWSRTGSTNEKLFF	TGTGCCTGGAGCAGAACAGGGTCAACTAATGAAAAACTGTTTTTT
TRBV6-1	NA	NA	TRBJ1-4	CASSVPREDHEKLFF	TGTGCCAGCAGTGTACCGAGGGAGGACCATGAAAAACTGTTTTTT
TRBV25-1	NA	NA	TRBJ1-1	CASSETIWTNTEAFF	TGTGCCAGCAGTGAAACGATTTGGACGAACACTGAAGCTTTCTTT